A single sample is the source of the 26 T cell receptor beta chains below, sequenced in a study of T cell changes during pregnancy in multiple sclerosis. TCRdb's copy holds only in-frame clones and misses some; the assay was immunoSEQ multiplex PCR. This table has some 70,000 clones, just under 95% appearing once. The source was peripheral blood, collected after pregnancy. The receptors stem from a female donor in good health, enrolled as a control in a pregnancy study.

The CDR3 bases are TGCAGCGTTGTGAGCTACAATGAGCAGTTCTTC. Its protein product is CSVVSYNEQFF. The gene calls are TRBV29-1 and TRBJ2-1, with unresolved D. Trimming cost V 4 bases and J 3 bases, with 4 bases left between them. CDR1 SQVTM and CDR2 ANQGSEA come from the germline V gene. The CDR3 contains 11 residues.

The CDR3 sequence is CASSQGQDPMWTEAFF. The CDR3 DNA reads as TGTGCCAGCAGCCAGGGACAGGACCCTATGTGGACTGAAGCTTTCTTT. This chain links TRBV5-5 with TRBJ1-1; 8 bases align to TRBD1. This CDR3 is built from 16 residues. V was pared by 4 bases and J by 5 bases, with 13 bases of the junction left unmatched. Germline V gene data show CDR1 as SGHKS and CDR2 as YYEKEE (reference sequence).

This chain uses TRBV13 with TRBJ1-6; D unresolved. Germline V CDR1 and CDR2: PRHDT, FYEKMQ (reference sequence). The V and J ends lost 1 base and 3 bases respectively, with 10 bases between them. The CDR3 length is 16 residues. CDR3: CASSLEPVNYNSPLHF. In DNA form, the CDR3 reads TGTGCCAGCAGCTTAGAGCCTGTTAACTATAATTCACCCCTCCACTTT.

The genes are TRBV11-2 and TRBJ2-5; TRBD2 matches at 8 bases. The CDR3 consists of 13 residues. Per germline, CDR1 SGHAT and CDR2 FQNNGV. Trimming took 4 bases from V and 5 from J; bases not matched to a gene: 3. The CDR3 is CASSSTGGETQYF. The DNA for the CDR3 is TGTGCCAGCAGCTCCACGGGGGGGGAGACCCAGTACTTC.

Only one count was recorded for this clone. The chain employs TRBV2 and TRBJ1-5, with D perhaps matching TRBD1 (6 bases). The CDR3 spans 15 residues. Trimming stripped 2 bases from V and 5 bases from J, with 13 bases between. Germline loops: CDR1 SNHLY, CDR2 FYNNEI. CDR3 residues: CASSESTGTYQPQHF. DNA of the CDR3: TGTGCCAGCAGTGAATCGACAGGAACCTATCAGCCCCAGCATTTT.

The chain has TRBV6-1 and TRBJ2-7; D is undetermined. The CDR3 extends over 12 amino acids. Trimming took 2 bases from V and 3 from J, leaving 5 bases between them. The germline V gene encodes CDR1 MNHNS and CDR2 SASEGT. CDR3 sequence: CASSEIRYEQYF. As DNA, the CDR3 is TGTGCCAGCAGTGAAATCCGCTACGAGCAGTACTTC.

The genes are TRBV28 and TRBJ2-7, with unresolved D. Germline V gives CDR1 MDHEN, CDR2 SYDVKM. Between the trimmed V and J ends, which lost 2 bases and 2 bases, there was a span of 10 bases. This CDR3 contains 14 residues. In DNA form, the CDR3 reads TGTGCCAGCAGTTTACGGTTGTTTCCCTACGAGCAGTACTTC. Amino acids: CASSLRLFPYEQYF.

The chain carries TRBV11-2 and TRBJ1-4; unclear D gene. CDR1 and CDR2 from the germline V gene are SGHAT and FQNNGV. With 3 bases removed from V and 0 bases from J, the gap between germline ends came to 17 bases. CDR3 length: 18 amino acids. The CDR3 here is CASSFPTWREATNEKLFF. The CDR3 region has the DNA TGTGCCAGCAGCTTCCCCACATGGAGGGAGGCAACTAATGAAAAACTGTTTTTT.

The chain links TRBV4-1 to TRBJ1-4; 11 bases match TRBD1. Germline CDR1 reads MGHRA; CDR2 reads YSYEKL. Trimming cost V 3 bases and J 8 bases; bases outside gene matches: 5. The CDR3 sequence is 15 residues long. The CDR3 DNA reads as TGCGCCAGCAGCCACGAAGGGACAGGGGGGGAAAAACTGTTTTTT. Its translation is CASSHEGTGGEKLFF.

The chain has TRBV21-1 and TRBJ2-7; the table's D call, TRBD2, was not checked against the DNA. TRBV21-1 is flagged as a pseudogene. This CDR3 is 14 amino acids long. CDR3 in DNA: TGTGCCAGCAGCAATGGGGACGGGGGACACGAGCAGTACTTC. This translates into CASSNGDGGHEQYF.

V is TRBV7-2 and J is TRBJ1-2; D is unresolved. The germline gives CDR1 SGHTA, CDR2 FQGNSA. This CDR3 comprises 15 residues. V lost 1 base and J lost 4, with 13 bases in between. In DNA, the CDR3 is TGTGCCAGCAGCTTAGAGGCGGGTCCGTCCTATGGCTACACCTTC. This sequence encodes CASSLEAGPSYGYTF.

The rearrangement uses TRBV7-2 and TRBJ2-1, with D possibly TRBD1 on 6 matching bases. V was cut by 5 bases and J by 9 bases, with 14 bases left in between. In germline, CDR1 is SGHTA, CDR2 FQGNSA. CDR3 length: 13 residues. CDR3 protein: CASSPNRAREQFF. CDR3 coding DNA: TGTGCCAGCAGCCCTAACAGGGCGCGTGAGCAGTTCTTC. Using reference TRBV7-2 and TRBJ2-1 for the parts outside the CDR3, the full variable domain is GAGVSQSPSNKVTEKGKDVELRCDPISGHTALYWYRQSLGQGLEFLIYFQGNSAPDKSGLPSDRFSAERTGGSVSTLTIQRTQQEDSAVYLCASSPNRAREQFFGPGTRLTVL.

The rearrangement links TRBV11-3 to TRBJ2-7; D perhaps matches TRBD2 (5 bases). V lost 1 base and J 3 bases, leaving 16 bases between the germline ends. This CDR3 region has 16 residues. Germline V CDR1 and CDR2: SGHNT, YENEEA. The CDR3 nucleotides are TGTGCCAGCAGCTTAGGCGGGTTGGGTAATAACTACGAGCAGTACTTC. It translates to CASSLGGLGNNYEQYF.

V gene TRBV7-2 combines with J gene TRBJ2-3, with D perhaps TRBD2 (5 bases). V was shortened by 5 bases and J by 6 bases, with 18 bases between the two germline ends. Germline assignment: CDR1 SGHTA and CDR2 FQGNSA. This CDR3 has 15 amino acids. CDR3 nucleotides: TGTGCCAGCAGCCCTACCCGGCTGGGCGGGGATACGCAGTATTTT. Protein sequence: CASSPTRLGGDTQYF.

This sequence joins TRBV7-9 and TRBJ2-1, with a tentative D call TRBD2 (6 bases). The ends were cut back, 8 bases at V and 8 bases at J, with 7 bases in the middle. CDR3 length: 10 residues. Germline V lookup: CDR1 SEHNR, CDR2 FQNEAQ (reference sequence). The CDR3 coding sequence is TGTGCCAGCCCGGGGGATGAGCAGTTCTTC. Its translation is CASPGDEQFF. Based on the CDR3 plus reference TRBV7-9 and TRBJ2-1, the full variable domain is DTGVSQNPRHKITKRGQNVTFRCDPISEHNRLYWYRQTLGQGPEFLTYFQNEAQLEKSRLLSDRFSAERPKGSFSTLEIQRTEQGDSAMYLCASPGDEQFFGPGTRLTVL.

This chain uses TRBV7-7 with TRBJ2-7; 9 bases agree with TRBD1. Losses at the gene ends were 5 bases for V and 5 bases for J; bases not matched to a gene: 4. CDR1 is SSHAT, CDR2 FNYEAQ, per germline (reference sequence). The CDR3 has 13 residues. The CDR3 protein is CASSLRQGDEQYF. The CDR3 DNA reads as TGTGCCAGCAGCCTAAGACAGGGGGACGAGCAGTACTTC. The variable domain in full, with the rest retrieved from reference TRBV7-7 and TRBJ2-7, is GAGVSQSPRYKVTKRGQDVTLRCDPISSHATLYWYQQALGQGPEFLTYFNYEAQPDKSGLPSDRFSAERPEGSISTLTIQRTEQRDSAMYRCASSLRQGDEQYFGPGTRLTVT.

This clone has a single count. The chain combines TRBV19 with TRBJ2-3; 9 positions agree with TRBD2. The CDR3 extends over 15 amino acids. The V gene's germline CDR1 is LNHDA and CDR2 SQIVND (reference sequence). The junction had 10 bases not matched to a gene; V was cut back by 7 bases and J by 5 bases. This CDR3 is CASIPRGGALDTQYF. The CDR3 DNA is TGTGCCAGTATCCCCCGCGGGGGGGCCTTAGATACGCAGTATTTT.

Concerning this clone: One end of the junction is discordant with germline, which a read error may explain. The CDR3 DNA is TGTGCTAGCAGCTTAGCTAGCGGGAGCAATGAGCAGTTCTTC. Its translation: CASSLASGSNEQFF. The chain employs TRBV7-7 and TRBJ2-1; 10 nucleotides match TRBD2. Germline V gene sequence: CDR1 SSHAT, CDR2 FNYEAQ (reference sequence). The CDR3 is made up of 14 amino acids. Filled out from reference TRBV7-7 and TRBJ2-1, the complete variable domain reads GAGVSQSPRYKVTKRGQDVTLRCDPISSHATLYWYQQALGQGPEFLTYFNYEAQPDKSGLPSDRFSAERPEGSISTLTIQRTEQRDSAMYRCASSLASGSNEQFFGPGTRLTVL.

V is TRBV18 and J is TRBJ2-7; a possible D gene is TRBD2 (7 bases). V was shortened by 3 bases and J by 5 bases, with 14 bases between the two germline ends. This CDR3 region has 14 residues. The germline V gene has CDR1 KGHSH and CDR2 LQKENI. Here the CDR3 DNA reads TGTGCCAGCTCACCTGGAGGGGGGGCCAACGAGCAGTACTTC. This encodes CASSPGGGANEQYF.

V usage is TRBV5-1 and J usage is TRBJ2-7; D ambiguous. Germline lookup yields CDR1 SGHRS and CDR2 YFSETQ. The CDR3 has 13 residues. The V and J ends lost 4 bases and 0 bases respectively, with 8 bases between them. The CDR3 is CASSPLSSYEQYF. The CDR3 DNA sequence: TGCGCCAGCAGCCCTTTGAGCTCCTACGAGCAGTACTTC.

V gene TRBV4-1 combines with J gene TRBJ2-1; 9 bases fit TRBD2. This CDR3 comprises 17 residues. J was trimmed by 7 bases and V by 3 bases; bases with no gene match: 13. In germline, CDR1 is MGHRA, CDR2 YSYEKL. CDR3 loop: CASSQGLRGGPQNEQFF. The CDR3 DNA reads TGCGCCAGCAGCCAGGGTCTGCGGGGGGGCCCCCAAAATGAGCAGTTCTTC.

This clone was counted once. CDR3 sequence (DNA): TGTGCCAGCAGCTCCGAGACTAGCGGGGGGCCCTACGAGCAGTACTTC. This encodes CASSSETSGGPYEQYF. The rearrangement links TRBV5-8 to TRBJ2-7, with TRBD2 matching over 13 bases. The CDR3 length is 16 residues. The germline V gene encodes CDR1 SGHTS and CDR2 YDEGEE. The ends lost 3 bases at V and 2 bases at J; junction bases unmatched: 5.

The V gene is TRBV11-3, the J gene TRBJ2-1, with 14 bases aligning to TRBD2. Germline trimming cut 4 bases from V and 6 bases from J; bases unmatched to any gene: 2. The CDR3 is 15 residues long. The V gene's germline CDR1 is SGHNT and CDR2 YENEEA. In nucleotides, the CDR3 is TGTGCCAGCAGCTCGGGACTAGCGGGAGCCAATGAGCAGTTCTTC. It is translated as CASSSGLAGANEQFF.

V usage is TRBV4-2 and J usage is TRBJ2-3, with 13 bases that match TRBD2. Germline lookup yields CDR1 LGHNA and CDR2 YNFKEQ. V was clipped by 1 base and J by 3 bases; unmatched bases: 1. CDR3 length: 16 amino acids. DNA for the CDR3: TGTGCCAGCAGCCAAGGGACTAGCGGGGGTACAGATACGCAGTATTTT. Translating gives CASSQGTSGGTDTQYF.

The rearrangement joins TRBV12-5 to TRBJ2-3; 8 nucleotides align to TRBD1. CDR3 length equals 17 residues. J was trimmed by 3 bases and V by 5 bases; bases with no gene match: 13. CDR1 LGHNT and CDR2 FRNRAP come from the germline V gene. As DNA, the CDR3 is TGTGCTAGTGGTGAGGGGACAGGCCTCCACGGTACAGATACGCAGTATTTT. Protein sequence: CASGEGTGLHGTDTQYF.

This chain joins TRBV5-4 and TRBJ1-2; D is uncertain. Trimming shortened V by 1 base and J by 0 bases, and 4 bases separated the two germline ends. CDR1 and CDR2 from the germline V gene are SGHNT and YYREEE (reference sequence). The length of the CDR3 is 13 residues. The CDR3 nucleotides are TGTGCCAGCAGCTTGTATTCTAACTATGGCTACACCTTC. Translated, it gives CASSLYSNYGYTF.